Shown below are 21 T cell receptor beta chains from a single sample sequenced in a study of OX40 agonist ivuxolimab in advanced cancers. Some clones are missing from TCRdb's copy, which holds only in-frame ones; the method was immunoSEQ multiplex PCR. The data hold about 33,000 clones, with approximately 89% observed a single time. The sample here was CD4+ or CD8+ T cells sorted from blood, taken in a trial of the OX40 agonist ivuxolimab. All receptors derive from an adult with an advanced solid tumor such as melanoma, head and neck, liver or kidney cancer.

Within the sample, this clone is medium-sized. A much larger clone lies one base from this, so it may be a read error. The sample holds other DNA sequences that translate to the same CDR3. This rearrangement joins TRBV5-6 to TRBJ2-7; tentative D call: TRBD2 (7 bases). Germline loops: CDR1 SGHDT, CDR2 YYEEEE. CDR3 length equals 15 residues. The CDR3 region is CARSLGLAGAGEQYF. The CDR3 DNA reads TGTGCCCGCAGCTTGGGACTCGCGGGGGCGGGGGAGCAGTACTTC.

J is TRBJ2-3 and V is TRBV7-6, with no clear D. CDR1 and CDR2 (germline): SGHVS, FNYEAQ. This CDR3 has 12 residues. V dropped 1 base and J dropped 4 bases, with 3 bases sitting between them. The CDR3 bases are TGTGCCAGCAGCTTAGGCGCAGATACGCAGTATTTT. It specifies CASSLGADTQYF.

This rearrangement joins TRBV2 to TRBJ2-7; D unclear. Germline CDR1 is SNHLY and CDR2 is FYNNEI. There are 15 residues in the CDR3. V shed 0 bases and J shed 3 bases, with 12 bases lying between them. The CDR3 protein is CASSEASGYYYEQYF. The CDR3 DNA reads TGTGCCAGCAGTGAAGCGAGTGGCTACTACTACGAGCAGTACTTC.

This chain uses TRBV9 with TRBJ2-2; a possible D gene is TRBD2 (5 bases). Germline CDR1 reads SGDLS; CDR2 reads YYNGEE. V was cut by 6 bases and J by 3 bases, with 12 bases left in between. The length of the CDR3 is 14 residues. DNA of the CDR3: TGTGCCAGCACCGGACTTTCTTACACCGGGGAGCTGTTTTTT. The encoded protein is CASTGLSYTGELFF.

The V call is TRBV6-5, the J call TRBJ2-2; D call uncertain. Trimming shortened V by 2 bases and J by 5 bases, and 9 bases separated the two germline ends. The CDR3 runs to 14 residues. CDR1 is MNHEY, CDR2 SVGAGI, per germline. The CDR3 DNA follows: TGTGCCAGCAGTTACCCGGTCGGGACCGGGGAGCTGTTTTTT. Translating it yields CASSYPVGTGELFF.

J is TRBJ1-3 and V is TRBV6-1; TRBD1 agrees at 7 bases. The CDR3 is made up of 14 amino acids. Germline CDR1 MNHNS, CDR2 SASEGT. V shed 5 bases, J shed 4 bases, and the junction held 5 bases outside the gene matches. The CDR3: CASSFTGVGNTIYF. The DNA for the CDR3 is TGTGCCAGCAGTTTTACAGGGGTCGGAAACACCATATATTTT.

The rearrangement joins TRBV27 to TRBJ2-4; TRBD2 might be the D (6 bases). Germline V gene data show CDR1 as MNHEY and CDR2 as SMNVEV (reference sequence). The germline V and J ends were trimmed by 4 bases and 5 bases, with 15 bases remaining between them. The CDR3 has 15 residues. The CDR3 spells CASSSVAGRENIQYF. CDR3 nucleotide sequence: TGTGCCAGCAGTTCTGTGGCCGGGAGAGAAAACATTCAGTACTTC.

The V gene is TRBV19, the J gene TRBJ2-7, with D possibly being TRBD2 (5 bases). The CDR3 is 12 amino acids. V lost 4 bases and J 7 bases, leaving 11 bases between the germline ends. The germline CDR1 and CDR2 sequences are LNHDA and SQIVND (reference sequence). DNA of the CDR3: TGTGCCAGTAGTAACGGGGAAACAGAGCAGTACTTC. Its protein product is CASSNGETEQYF.

The chain couples TRBV4-1 to TRBJ1-1; D not certain. From germline, CDR1 is MGHRA and CDR2 YSYEKL. There are 15 residues in the CDR3. Deletions cut 2 bases from V and 0 bases from J, with 10 bases between. Here the CDR3 reads CASSQLGQMNTEAFF. CDR3 nucleotides: TGCGCCAGCAGCCAACTGGGCCAGATGAACACTGAAGCTTTCTTT.

The chain is built from TRBV19 and TRBJ1-2, with TRBD1 matching over 10 bases. The V segment lost 3 bases and the J segment 5 bases; nucleotides outside the gene matches: 15. Germline CDR1 and CDR2: LNHDA and SQIVND (reference sequence). CDR3 length: 18 amino acids. CDR3 sequence: CASSIPGQGGSLGYGYTF. DNA for the CDR3: TGTGCCAGTAGTATTCCCGGACAGGGGGGGTCTCTTGGATATGGCTACACCTTC.

This rearrangement joins TRBV9 to TRBJ2-7; D unclear. Germline-derived CDR1 and CDR2 are SGDLS and YYNGEE. The ends were cut back, 0 bases at V and 3 bases at J, with 13 bases in the middle. This CDR3 has 15 amino acids. The CDR3 reads CASSVGQNGFYEQYF. The DNA for the CDR3 is TGTGCCAGCAGCGTAGGCCAAAACGGGTTCTACGAGCAGTACTTC.

This chain uses TRBV7-8 with TRBJ2-7; 8 bases are a match to TRBD1. Germline V CDR1 and CDR2: SGHVS, FQNEAQ. This CDR3 is 17 amino acids long. The J segment lost 3 bases and the V segment lost 1 base, leaving 11 bases of the junction unmatched. The CDR3 DNA reads TGTGCCAGCAGCTTAGAGGGAACCGGGACAGGAAGCTACGAGCAGTACTTC. Its protein product is CASSLEGTGTGSYEQYF.

The chain uses TRBV7-9 and TRBJ2-1, with 7 bases matching TRBD1. V shed 0 bases, J shed 4 bases, and the junction held 3 bases outside the gene matches. This CDR3 region has 15 residues. From germline, CDR1 is SEHNR and CDR2 FQNEAQ (reference sequence). This chain's CDR3 is CASSLALGQYNEQFF. CDR3 coding DNA: TGTGCCAGCAGCTTAGCGCTGGGACAGTACAATGAGCAGTTCTTC.

The chain carries TRBV27 and TRBJ2-7; D call uncertain. The CDR3 sequence is 14 residues long. V lost 5 bases to trimming and J lost 6 bases, with 17 bases between them. Germline CDR1 reads MNHEY; CDR2 reads SMNVEV (reference sequence). The CDR3 loop reads CASSPPKDDGEQYF. In nucleotides, the CDR3 is TGTGCCAGCAGTCCCCCTAAAGACGACGGCGAGCAGTACTTC.

The chain is built from TRBV28 and TRBJ1-2; TRBD1 matches 9 bases. The CDR3 has 13 residues. V lost 7 bases to trimming and J lost 6 bases; unmatched junction nucleotides: 6. In germline, CDR1 is MDHEN, CDR2 SYDVKM. The CDR3 protein is CASTSTGGNGYTF. The CDR3 DNA follows: TGTGCCAGCACCTCGACAGGGGGAAATGGCTACACCTTC.

This rearrangement joins TRBV7-8 to TRBJ1-1; D unresolved. Deletions cut 5 bases from V and 1 base from J, with 11 bases between. Per germline, CDR1 SGHVS and CDR2 FQNEAQ. The CDR3 is 14 residues long. The CDR3 DNA sequence: TGTGCCAGCAGCCTGACACAACCGAACACTGAAGCTTTCTTT. It specifies CASSLTQPNTEAFF.

The chain recombines TRBV19 with TRBJ1-4; D not certain. Germline CDR1 and CDR2: LNHDA and SQIVND (reference sequence). The CDR3 covers 11 residues. V was clipped by 6 bases and J by 5 bases, with 4 bases between them. As DNA, the CDR3 is TGTGCCAGTAGCGAAAATGAAAAACTGTTTTTT. Amino acid sequence: CASSENEKLFF.

The chain couples TRBV7-7 to TRBJ2-3, with 11 positions matching TRBD2. CDR3 length: 14 residues. The germline V gene encodes CDR1 SSHAT and CDR2 FNYEAQ (reference sequence). The ends lost 5 bases at V and 6 bases at J; junction bases unmatched: 4. CDR3 sequence reads: CASSHSGGADTQYF. The CDR3 DNA reads TGTGCCAGCAGCCATAGCGGGGGGGCCGATACGCAGTATTTT.

V usage is TRBV7-6 and J usage is TRBJ2-7, with D possibly matching TRBD2 (6 bases). CDR1 is SGHVS and CDR2 is FNYEAQ in the germline V gene. The ends were cut back, 5 bases at V and 0 bases at J, with 14 bases in the middle. The CDR3 runs to 15 residues. The CDR3 loop reads CASSHVRGGSYEQYF. The CDR3 DNA reads as TGTGCCAGCAGCCACGTACGGGGAGGCTCCTACGAGCAGTACTTC.

The genes are TRBV6-1 and TRBJ2-7; D ambiguous. CDR1 MNHNS and CDR2 SASEGT come from the germline V gene. V dropped 1 base and J dropped 0 bases, with 13 bases sitting between them. This CDR3 is built from 16 residues. CDR3 sequence (DNA): TGTGCCAGCAGTGAAGGGACGGGTCCGAGCTCCTACGAGCAGTACTTC. Amino acids: CASSEGTGPSSYEQYF.

This chain links TRBV5-6 with TRBJ2-1, with D hard to call. The germline CDR1 and CDR2 sequences are SGHDT and YYEEEE. The CDR3 is made up of 12 amino acids. V dropped 4 bases and J dropped 5 bases, with 7 bases sitting between them. CDR3 residues: CASSVDNNEQFF. CDR3 bases: TGTGCCAGCAGCGTAGATAACAATGAGCAGTTCTTC.